The 9 T cell receptor beta chains presented below share a single source sample, sequenced in a study of T cell responses to AZD1222 COVID-19 vaccine. Only in-frame clones appear in the TCRdb table, and some are missing; sequencing was by immunoSEQ multiplex PCR. The sample holds 100,000 to 150,000 clones; 88% are singletons and the top ten take about 7.9%. Sequenced material: peripheral blood, taken on day 0 of AZD1222 vaccination. These receptors all stem from an adult in good health.

The rearrangement joins TRBV28 to TRBJ2-7, with 8 bases lining up with TRBD1. Germline CDR1 is MDHEN and CDR2 is SYDVKM. V trimming: 2 bases; J trimming: 0 bases; junction bases outside the gene matches: 9. The CDR3 runs to 17 residues. DNA for the CDR3: TGTGCCAGCAGTTTAGGCCCGGGACAGGACTACTCCTACGAGCAGTACTTC. It is translated as CASSLGPGQDYSYEQYF.

The V call is TRBV6-5, the J call TRBJ1-4; maybe TRBD1 (6 bases). Germline V lookup: CDR1 MNHEY, CDR2 SVGAGI. The CDR3 extends over 13 amino acids. The germline V and J ends were trimmed by 7 bases and 16 bases, with 22 bases remaining between them. CDR3 amino acids: CASKGIGEDSGFF. In nucleotides, the CDR3 is TGTGCCAGCAAAGGGATAGGAGAGGACAGTGGGTTTTTT.

The J gene is TRBJ2-4, the V gene TRBV7-8, with 8 bases aligning to TRBD1. Looked up from germline, CDR1 is SGHVS and CDR2 is FQNEAQ. The CDR3 loop spans 14 amino acids. V was pared by 5 bases and J by 8 bases, with 8 bases of the junction left unmatched. The CDR3 sequence is CASSRDRNSDIQYF. In DNA, the CDR3 is TGTGCCAGCAGCCGGGACAGGAATTCGGACATTCAGTACTTC.

V usage is TRBV20-1 and J usage is TRBJ2-1, with D perhaps matching TRBD2 (6 bases). Germline V gene lookup returns CDR1 DFQATT and CDR2 SNEGSKA (reference sequence). V lost 6 bases and J 9 bases, leaving 6 bases between the germline ends. The CDR3 sequence is 9 residues long. The CDR3 region is CSAGGEQFF. The CDR3 nucleotides are TGCAGTGCCGGGGGTGAGCAGTTCTTC.

This sequence joins TRBV10-1 and TRBJ1-1, with D unresolved. V was trimmed by 4 bases and J by 0 bases, leaving 9 bases between them. The CDR3 is 14 residues long. Germline V gene data show CDR1 as WNHNN and CDR2 as SYGVQD (reference sequence). For the CDR3, the DNA is TGCGCCAGCAGTGGCTCTACCATGAACACTGAAGCTTTCTTT. This codes for CASSGSTMNTEAFF.

The V call is TRBV12-3 or TRBV12-4, the J call TRBJ1-1; D gene unclear. The ends were cut back, 5 bases at V and 1 base at J, with 8 bases in the middle. The CDR3 consists of 13 residues. The CDR3 protein is CASSRTQNTEAFF. DNA of the CDR3: TGTGCCAGCAGTCGAACACAGAACACTGAAGCTTTCTTT.

The chain couples TRBV5-1 to TRBJ2-7; 8 bases are a match to TRBD2. The CDR3 is 17 residues long. Losses at the gene ends were 0 bases for V and 0 bases for J; bases not matched to a gene: 8. Germline V gene sequence: CDR1 SGHRS, CDR2 YFSETQ. The CDR3 coding sequence is TGCGCCAGCAGCTTGGCAAGTAGTAGCGGGGTCTCCTACGAGCAGTACTTC. It codes for CASSLASSSGVSYEQYF.

The chain links TRBV5-1 to TRBJ1-6; D might be TRBD1 (5 bases). V gave up 4 bases and J gave up 10 bases, with 15 bases separating them. This CDR3 has 14 residues. Germline V CDR1 and CDR2: SGHRS, YFSETQ. For the CDR3, the DNA is TGCGCCAGCAGCATGTTAGGGCAGGGCTCACCCCTCCACTTT. Encoded protein: CASSMLGQGSPLHF.

The chain carries TRBV4-3 and TRBJ2-2; D may be TRBD1 or TRBD2 (5 bases each). The CDR3 extends over 14 amino acids. V lost 0 bases and J 3 bases, leaving 5 bases between the germline ends. Looked up from germline, CDR1 is LGHNA and CDR2 is YSLEER. The CDR3 coding sequence is TGCGCCAGCAGCCAAGAGGGACACACCGGGGAGCTGTTTTTT. Translated, it gives CASSQEGHTGELFF.